Listed here are 14 T cell receptor beta chains from one sample, sequenced in a study of shared clonotypes between healthy human individuals (dated by TCRdb to about 2020). CD8 naive samples consisted of CD45RO-negative cells that were positively selected for CCR7, yielding a CD45RA+CCR7+ population without TemRA cells. Library preparation was by the immunoSEQ multiplex PCR assay. Drawn from immuneACCESS, this table holds only the in-frame rearrangements with V and J called that TCRdb kept. Clones are partly lost; checked studies trace under half to an unresolved V gene and leave the rest unexplained. The sample includes 2 million to 2.5 million clones, with 85% to 95% observed a single time. 0.9% to 1.3% of the sample lies in the top ten. Sample: naive CD8+ T cells sorted from blood. The cell subset or site label corresponds to: CD45RA+CCR7+. The receptors were gathered from a man younger than 35 in good health.

This chain links TRBV7-3 with TRBJ2-3, with D possibly matching TRBD1 (6 bases). Per the germline V gene, CDR1 is SGHTA and CDR2 is FQGTGA. This CDR3 has 16 amino acids. Deletions cut 4 bases from V and 2 bases from J, with 16 bases between. In DNA, the CDR3 is TGTGCCAGCAGCTCACCCCAGGGGTTGAACACAGATACGCAGTATTTT. Amino acids: CASSSPQGLNTDTQYF. Filled out from reference TRBV7-3 and TRBJ2-3, the complete variable domain reads GAGVSQTPSNKVTEKGKYVELRCDPISGHTALYWYRQSLGQGPEFLIYFQGTGAADDSGLPNDRFFAVRPEGSVSTLKIQRTERGDSAVYLCASSSPQGLNTDTQYFGPGTRLTVL.

The chain carries TRBV19 and TRBJ2-5, with a weak D call TRBD1 (6 bases). The CDR3 loop spans 15 amino acids. V lost 5 bases, J lost 0 bases, and 13 bases lay in between. Germline assignment: CDR1 LNHDA and CDR2 SQIVND (reference sequence). The CDR3 is CASSPGQGYQETQYF. CDR3 nucleotides: TGTGCCAGTAGTCCAGGGCAGGGGTACCAAGAGACCCAGTACTTC.

The rearrangement uses TRBV25-1 and TRBJ2-3; 11 bases line up with TRBD2. V gave up 3 bases and J gave up 6 bases; unmatched junction bases: 2. Germline V gene data show CDR1 as MGHDK and CDR2 as SYGVNS. This CDR3 has 14 residues. The CDR3 reads CASSDTSGSDTQYF. CDR3 sequence (DNA): TGTGCCAGCAGTGACACTAGCGGGAGCGATACGCAGTATTTT.

This sequence joins TRBV27 and TRBJ1-1; 9 bases align to TRBD1. Germline-derived CDR1 and CDR2 are MNHEY and SMNVEV (reference sequence). The CDR3 is made up of 14 amino acids. Trimming removed 5 bases from V and 1 base from J; junction bases left unmatched: 2. The CDR3 sequence: CASSDRGANTEAFF. In DNA, the CDR3 is TGTGCCAGCAGTGACAGGGGGGCGAACACTGAAGCTTTCTTT.

V gene TRBV10-3 combines with J gene TRBJ2-1; tentatively, D is TRBD2 (5 bases). The CDR3 extends over 15 amino acids. Germline values: CDR1 ENHRY, CDR2 SYGVKD. V lost 3 bases to trimming and J lost 7 bases, with 16 bases between them. CDR3 region: CAISESGSLNNEQFF. The CDR3 DNA follows: TGTGCCATCAGTGAATCGGGGAGCTTGAATAATGAGCAGTTCTTC.

This clone was recorded once. Additional DNA sequences in this sample encode the identical CDR3. CDR3 amino acids: CASSLGGLAYEQYF. CDR3 sequence (DNA): TGCGCCAGCAGCTTGGGGGGACTGGCCTACGAGCAGTACTTC. The chain has TRBV5-1 and TRBJ2-7, with D perhaps matching TRBD2 (6 bases). The CDR3 is 14 amino acids. Germline CDR1 and CDR2: SGHRS and YFSETQ. With 0 bases removed from V and 2 bases from J, the gap between germline ends came to 9 bases.

The V gene is TRBV6-1, the J gene TRBJ2-7; TRBD1 matches 9 bases. The CDR3 is made up of 18 amino acids. Germline-derived CDR1 and CDR2 are MNHNS and SASEGT. V gave up 4 bases and J gave up 3 bases; unmatched junction bases: 16. The CDR3 DNA reads as TGTGCCAGCAGTGTTTTGATGGGACAGGGCGGATTGGGCTACGAGCAGTACTTC. Residues: CASSVLMGQGGLGYEQYF.

The CDR3 sequence: CASRSPQTPYEQYF. CDR3 DNA sequence: TGTGCCAGCAGGTCCCCCCAAACCCCCTACGAGCAGTACTTC. The chain uses TRBV5-6 and TRBJ2-7, with unresolved D. Germline V gives CDR1 SGHDT, CDR2 YYEEEE. The CDR3 spans 14 residues. V gave up 5 bases and J gave up 2 bases, with 14 bases separating them. Full variable domain (remainder filled in from reference TRBV5-6 and TRBJ2-7): DAGVTQSPTHLIKTRGQQVTLRCSPKSGHDTVSWYQQALGQGPQFIFQYYEEEERQRGNFPDRFSGHQFPNYSSELNVNALLLGDSALYLCASRSPQTPYEQYFGPGTRLTVT.

The V call is TRBV7-9, the J call TRBJ2-1, with 10 nucleotides matching TRBD2. Germline loops: CDR1 SEHNR, CDR2 FQNEAQ (reference sequence). Germline trimming cut 5 bases from V and 9 bases from J; bases unmatched to any gene: 13. The CDR3 has 16 residues. The CDR3 DNA reads as TGTGCCAGCAGCCCCGGGGGAGCGGGGGGGCCCCTTGAGCAGTTCTTC. Translated, it gives CASSPGGAGGPLEQFF. Filled out from reference TRBV7-9 and TRBJ2-1, the complete variable domain reads DTGVSQNPRHKITKRGQNVTFRCDPISEHNRLYWYRQTLGQGPEFLTYFQNEAQLEKSRLLSDRFSAERPKGSFSTLEIQRTEQGDSAMYLCASSPGGAGGPLEQFFGPGTRLTVL.

The chain joins TRBV7-9 to TRBJ1-5; the match to TRBD1 covers 7 bases. Trimming cost V 5 bases and J 5 bases; bases outside gene matches: 6. There are 14 residues in the CDR3. Germline loops: CDR1 SEHNR, CDR2 FQNEAQ (reference sequence). CDR3 sequence (DNA): TGTGCCAGCAGCGATCTTACAGGGGATCAGCCCCAGCATTTT. The encoded protein is CASSDLTGDQPQHF.

The chain links TRBV7-9 to TRBJ1-2; D call uncertain. Trimming left V 4 bases short and J 8 bases short, with 8 bases between. The germline V gene encodes CDR1 SEHNR and CDR2 FQNEAQ (reference sequence). This CDR3 is 11 amino acids long. The CDR3, as DNA: TGTGCCAGCAGCTCGATGGGAGGCTACACCTTC. This sequence encodes CASSSMGGYTF.

This clone was observed a handful of times. This likely came from a read error, as a far larger clone is one base away. The chain employs TRBV9 and TRBJ1-1; D remains unclear. CDR1 and CDR2 (germline): SGDLS, YYNGEE. The CDR3 length is 13 residues. The V end lost 1 base, the J end lost 1 base, and 5 bases lay between the germline ends. The CDR3 is CASSVWGNTEAFF. The CDR3 nucleotides are TGTGCCAGCAGCGTATGGGGGAACACTGAAGCTTTCTTT.

To note about this clone: Its ends do not fully match the called genes, so a read error is possible. The J gene is TRBJ2-3, the V gene TRBV7-7; 8 bases map to TRBD1. CDR3 length: 17 residues. CDR1 and CDR2 (germline): SSHAT, FNYEAQ (reference sequence). The chain's CDR3 is CASSLVPFQGAADTQYF. The DNA for the CDR3 is TGTGCTAGCAGCTTAGTTCCGTTCCAGGGGGCGGCAGATACGCAGTATTTT.

The chain recombines TRBV19 with TRBJ1-2; D is unresolved. This CDR3 has 11 residues. CDR1 is LNHDA, CDR2 SQIVND, per germline (reference sequence). V shed 5 bases and J shed 5 bases, with 6 bases lying between them. The CDR3 nucleotides are TGTGCCAGTAGTGAGGGATATGGCTACACCTTC. This sequence encodes CASSEGYGYTF.